This TCR beta chain was captured in a study of chemoradiotherapy in HPV16-positive cancers. The ends were cut back, 4 bases at V and 5 bases at J, with 16 bases in the middle. Germline V gene lookup returns CDR1 MNHNY and CDR2 SVGAGI (reference sequence). The CDR3 spans 15 residues. Profiling relied on immunoSEQ multiplex PCR, and the TCRdb table lists in-frame clones only, not all of them. This table has tens of thousands of clones, about four fifths appearing once. Samples were taken several times over chemoradiotherapy. The specimen comprised blood, sampled from a patient who underwent chemoradiotherapy. This TCR derives from a human donor with HPV-associated anogenital cancer. The chain couples TRBV6-6 to TRBJ2-3; D not resolved. The CDR3 region is CASSSQGRSGDTQYF. The DNA of the CDR3 is TGTGCCAGCAGTTCTCAAGGACGGTCCGGAGATACGCAGTATTTT.